A single sample gave rise to the 15 T cell receptor beta chains below, sequenced in a study of blood T cell repertoires in COVID-19. Clones were sequenced by immunoSEQ multiplex PCR, and TCRdb holds only the in-frame ones, with some missing. The sample lists over 150,000 clones, around 83% occurring once. The sample taken for sequencing was peripheral blood. The source of these receptors is a woman aged 70-85 years with COVID-19, enrolled during active disease.

There are many counts of this clone. The chain has TRBV6-5 and TRBJ1-3; 7 bases agree with TRBD1. The CDR3 is 15 amino acids. Germline V CDR1 and CDR2: MNHEY, SVGAGI. V lost 5 bases and J lost 4; bases outside the gene matches: 8. The CDR3: CASSTQGPRGNTIYF. In nucleotides, the CDR3 is TGTGCCAGCAGTACACAGGGGCCCCGGGGAAACACCATATATTTT.

The chain combines TRBV9 with TRBJ1-3; 10 positions agree with TRBD1. The CDR3 covers 15 residues. Germline V lookup: CDR1 SGDLS, CDR2 YYNGEE. J was trimmed by 8 bases and V by 3 bases; bases with no gene match: 8. CDR3 region: CASSANSGTGDTIYF. DNA of the CDR3: TGTGCCAGCAGCGCTAATTCCGGGACAGGGGACACCATATATTTT.

The V call is TRBV2, the J call TRBJ2-3; perhaps TRBD2 as D (8 bases). Trimming took 7 bases from V and 9 from J, leaving 32 bases between them. The germline gives CDR1 SNHLY, CDR2 FYNNEI. The CDR3 has 18 amino acids. In nucleotides, the CDR3 is TGTGCCAGCACCCCGAGGCCCCTCCTAGCGGGCCAGGGGGGCACGCAGTATTTT. Amino acid sequence: CASTPRPLLAGQGGTQYF.

CDR3 region: CASSFRLSSTQYF. The CDR3 region has the DNA TGTGCCAGCAGCTTTCGACTCTCGAGTACGCAGTATTTT. The chain uses TRBV5-4 and TRBJ2-3; D is unclear. Looked up from germline, CDR1 is SGHNT and CDR2 is YYREEE (reference sequence). This CDR3 is 13 amino acids long. Trimming stripped 2 bases from V and 8 bases from J, with 12 bases between.

The chain has TRBV9 and TRBJ1-2; 9 bases are shared with TRBD1. The germline V gene has CDR1 SGDLS and CDR2 YYNGEE. Trimming removed 0 bases from V and 7 bases from J; junction bases left unmatched: 10. The CDR3 totals 16 residues. The CDR3 loop reads CASSVDPGTGSFGYTF. The CDR3 DNA reads as TGTGCCAGCAGCGTAGACCCGGGGACAGGGTCTTTTGGCTACACCTTC.

The count of this clone is one. V usage is TRBV5-4 and J usage is TRBJ2-1, with no clear D. The CDR3 runs 12 residues. Germline V gives CDR1 SGHNT, CDR2 YYREEE (reference sequence). Trimming pared 5 bases from V and 9 bases from J, leaving 12 bases between. The DNA of the CDR3 is TGTGCCAGCAGTCAAGACATCACTGAGCAGTTCTTC. It translates to CASSQDITEQFF.

Only a few counts were recorded for this clone. CDR3 coding DNA: TGTGCCACCAGTGATAACAGGGGAGAGCCGCAGTATTTT. Protein sequence: CATSDNRGEPQYF. The V and J genes are TRBV24-1 and TRBJ2-3, with TRBD1 matching 7 bases. CDR3 size: 13 residues. J gave up 10 bases and V 3 bases, and 6 bases lay outside the gene matches. Germline assignment: CDR1 KGHDR and CDR2 SFDVKD.

The rearrangement links TRBV5-4 to TRBJ2-7, with a weak D call TRBD1 (6 bases). V was clipped by 4 bases and J by 0 bases, with 17 bases between them. This CDR3 contains 16 residues. Per the germline V gene, CDR1 is SGHNT and CDR2 is YYREEE (reference sequence). The CDR3 is CASSPSHRVSSYEQYF. CDR3 coding DNA: TGTGCCAGCAGCCCGAGCCACAGGGTCAGCTCCTACGAGCAGTACTTC.

CDR3 DNA sequence: TGTGCCAGCAGCTTGAGAGACAGCTCCTATAATTCACCCCTCCACTTT. Its translation is CASSLRDSSYNSPLHF. This chain joins TRBV5-6 and TRBJ1-6; possibly TRBD1 for D (5 bases). The ends were cut back, 1 base at V and 0 bases at J, with 8 bases in the middle. CDR1 and CDR2 from the germline V gene are SGHDT and YYEEEE. The CDR3 is 16 residues long.

This clone was detected only once. The rearrangement uses TRBV5-8 and TRBJ1-5; 7 bases align to TRBD1. This CDR3 is 17 amino acids long. V trimming: 0 bases; J trimming: 1 base; junction bases outside the gene matches: 7. The germline V gene encodes CDR1 SGHTS and CDR2 YDEGEE. The CDR3: CASSLVGGGISNQPQHF. Written as DNA, the CDR3 is TGTGCCAGCAGCTTGGTTGGAGGGGGCATCAGCAATCAGCCCCAGCATTTT.

The chain combines TRBV11-3 with TRBJ2-1, with 7 bases identical to TRBD1. CDR1 and CDR2 (germline): SGHNT, YENEEA. This CDR3 is built from 16 residues. Trimming took 1 base from V and 5 from J; bases not matched to a gene: 8. The chain's CDR3 is CASSLGATGSNNEQFF. The CDR3 region has the DNA TGTGCCAGCAGCTTAGGCGCGACAGGGTCAAACAATGAGCAGTTCTTC.

The chain uses TRBV10-3 and TRBJ1-6; D not certain. V was cut by 7 bases and J by 11 bases, with 15 bases left in between. The CDR3 runs 13 residues. Germline CDR1 and CDR2: ENHRY and SYGVKD. The CDR3, as DNA: TGTGCCATCACCGGCCGGGAGGGAACACCCCTCCACTTT. It encodes CAITGREGTPLHF.

The chain uses TRBV28 and TRBJ2-1, with a weak D call TRBD2 (5 bases). This CDR3 spans 14 amino acids. CDR1 and CDR2 (germline): MDHEN, SYDVKM. Trimming took off 4 bases at V and 3 bases at J, with 10 bases between the two ends. CDR3 amino acids: CASSWTGIYNEQFF. The DNA of the CDR3 is TGTGCCAGCAGTTGGACGGGGATCTACAATGAGCAGTTCTTC.

The chain combines TRBV5-1 with TRBJ2-1, with 11 bases identical to TRBD2. The CDR3 totals 15 residues. CDR1 and CDR2 from the germline V gene are SGHRS and YFSETQ. Trimming took 5 bases from V and 8 from J; bases not matched to a gene: 9. CDR3 bases: TGCGCCAGCAGAGTAACTAGCGGGAGTTGGTATGAGCAGTTCTTC. Encoded protein: CASRVTSGSWYEQFF.

V is TRBV7-8 and J is TRBJ1-1; 8 bases align to TRBD1. Germline V gene lookup returns CDR1 SGHVS and CDR2 FQNEAQ. This CDR3 contains 16 residues. With 0 bases clipped from V and 3 bases from J, the junction kept 6 bases outside the gene matches. Here the CDR3 DNA reads TGTGCCAGCAGCTTAGCGGCAGGGGGCGGGTACACTGAAGCTTTCTTT. Translation: CASSLAAGGGYTEAFF.